These T cell receptor beta chains were read from a single sample in a study of Ad26.COV2.S vaccination and SARS-CoV-2 variants. Measured with immunoSEQ multiplex PCR; TCRdb has only the in-frame clones, and not every one. The sample shows 400,000 to 450,000 clones, over 80% of them seen only once. The sample was peripheral blood, taken in a trial of Ad26.COV2.S vaccine versus placebo. The receptor source for this set is a person aged 18-65 years who received the Ad26.COV2.S COVID-19 vaccine or a placebo. CDR3s include the opening cysteine and the closing phenylalanine or tryptophan.

v_call cdr3_aa
TRBV2 CASNAAERGTGELFF
TRBV7-9 CASSHHSGGHYEQYF
TRBV6-2/TRBV6-3 CASSFSSSGGLTYEQYF
TRBV6-5 CASSYTRMSSYEQYF
TRBV6-5 CASSYSGGIGDTQYF
TRBV2 CASKPGGQGADTQYF
TRBV6-5 CASTLGRANYEQYF
TRBV18 CASSAQGGSNQPQHF
TRBV6-1 CASSEPYRQETQYF
TRBV28 CATHPGQGYGYTF
TRBV7-9 CASSSGLAGGSTDTQYF
TRBV27 CASSLGGWTGSYNEQFF
TRBV7-9 CASSGIRGPSYGYTF
TRBV4-1 CASSQVHNEQFF
TRBV19 CASSTGGGREQYF
TRBV15 CATSRDRTGLNSPLHF
TRBV10-3 CATRTSGDASYEQYF
TRBV28 CASSFAGYSNQPQHF
TRBV6-5 CASSPRDRGLVGYTF
TRBV23-1 CASSLGTGTEKLFF
TRBV9 CASGLRGSQSVAEAFF
TRBV7-2 CASSFSADTQYF
TRBV28 CASSLVGPPEAFF
TRBV27 CASSFLGEAFF
TRBV6-2/TRBV6-3 CASSHLAGGPSGELFF
TRBV5-1 CASTWGGRPYGYTF
TRBV5-6 CASSLNEWNTEAFF
TRBV21-1 CASSKGGITEAFF
TRBV11-2 CASSLSAQGPGDTEAFF
TRBV13 CASSLKGTEAFF
TRBV27 CASSPDTDTQYF
TRBV19 CASYDRGPAQREKLFF
TRBV15 CATSRGADATNEKLFF
TRBV24-1 CATSEGTGEQYF
TRBV6-5 CASISGRMSAFF
TRBV10-3 CAISERPYNEQFF
TRBV4-1 CASSQSGEAFF
TRBV29-1 CSATSGGRTYEQYF
TRBV6-4 CASSERPNTGELFF
TRBV10-1 CASSERSEWGYNEQFF
TRBV5-1 CASSLRQTGVANYGYTF
TRBV4-3 CASSRGRSLAKGEKLFF
TRBV7-8 CASSFYSGPQHF
TRBV5-1 CASSGRTGGNTIYF
TRBV7-9 CASSLAEPADEQYF
TRBV19 CASSHRDNGLNQPQHF